These 20 T cell receptor beta chains were sequenced from one sample in a study of T cells in Graves' hyperthyroidism and ophthalmopathy (dated by TCRdb to about 2019). Receptors were amplified or captured by multiplex PCR. TCRdb names Illumina HiSeq 2000 as the instrument used. TCR beta CDR3 regions were amplified from RNA transcripts. A first-round RT-PCR of the TCR CDR3 used the HTBI primer set with the Qiagen OneStep RT-PCR kit. Using fastp trimming at Q25 and MiXCR clonotype assembly, TCRdb reanalyzed the public sequencing data and kept in-frame beta chains. Duplicate CDR3 protein sequences are folded into a single record with the most common DNA and genes. For this sample there are 350,000 to 450,000 distinct CDR3 sequences; about 14% appear just once. Of the sample, roughly 9.6% is held by the ten largest clones. Sequencing was done on a sample of blood. These receptors were collected from a woman aged 55 to 70 with Graves' hyperthyroidism.

This rearrangement joins TRBV11-2 to TRBJ2-7; no definite D call. V lost 1 base to trimming and J lost 6 bases, with 13 bases between them. The CDR3 length is 14 residues. The germline V gene has CDR1 SGHAT and CDR2 FQNNGV. CDR3 loop: CASSLAAGQGEQYF. CDR3 sequence (DNA): TGTGCCAGCAGCTTAGCCGCCGGGCAAGGCGAGCAGTACTTC.

V gene TRBV7-6 combines with J gene TRBJ2-5; TRBD1 matches at 8 bases. The CDR3 loop spans 14 amino acids. Germline V CDR1 and CDR2: SGHVS, FNYEAQ. The V segment lost 5 bases and the J segment 7 bases; nucleotides outside the gene matches: 9. CDR3: CASSGRQGWGTQYF. The CDR3 region has the DNA TGTGCCAGCAGCGGCCGACAGGGGTGGGGGACCCAGTACTTC.

This clonotype was counted many times. A read error may produce the germline difference seen at one junction end. The chain is built from TRBV7-2 and TRBJ2-7; D unresolved. The CDR3 contains 15 residues. From germline, CDR1 is SGHTA and CDR2 FQGNSA. The CDR3 protein is CASSSNHVASYERYF. The CDR3 DNA follows: TGTGCCAGCAGCTCGAACCACGTGGCGTCCTACGAGCGGTACTTC. The full variable domain, with the rest looked up from reference TRBV7-2 and TRBJ2-7, is GAGVSQSPSNKVTEKGKDVELRCDPISGHTALYWYRQSLGQGLEFLIYFQGNSAPDKSGLPSDRFSAERTGGSVSTLTIQRTQQEDSAVYLCASSSNHVASYERYFGPGTRLTVT.

This clonotype was seen ten or more times. The chain is built from TRBV6-1 and TRBJ2-1; 12 nucleotides match TRBD2. The CDR3 is 16 residues long. Germline V CDR1 and CDR2: MNHNS, SASEGT. V shed 1 base and J 10 bases; nucleotides not matched to a gene: 8. This chain's CDR3 is CASSEVLAGGRREQFF. The CDR3 DNA reads TGTGCCAGCAGTGAAGTACTAGCGGGAGGACGGAGGGAGCAGTTCTTC.

For this clonotype: This may stem from a read error, because a much larger clone lies one nucleotide away. The chain carries TRBV20-1 and TRBJ2-7; D may correspond to TRBD1 or TRBD2 (7 bases each). Per germline, CDR1 DFQATT and CDR2 SNEGSKA (reference sequence). This CDR3 has 14 amino acids. Trimming stripped 6 bases from V and 6 bases from J, with 21 bases between. The CDR3 region is CSAVGGRGGLEQYF. The CDR3 nucleotides read TGCAGTGCGGTGGGAGGCAGGGGGGGTCTCGAGCAGTACTTC.

The genes are TRBV27 and TRBJ2-1; D ambiguous. There are 14 residues in the CDR3. Germline-derived CDR1 and CDR2 are MNHEY and SMNVEV (reference sequence). Trimming removed 0 bases from V and 5 bases from J, with 8 bases in between. CDR3 nucleotide sequence: TGTGCCAGCAGTTTATCGACCTTTCACAATGAGCAGTTCTTC. Amino acids: CASSLSTFHNEQFF.

The J gene is TRBJ1-2, the V gene TRBV19; 7 bases are a match to TRBD1. Looked up from germline, CDR1 is LNHDA and CDR2 is SQIVND (reference sequence). CDR3 length: 14 amino acids. V was pared by 6 bases and J by 8 bases, with 12 bases of the junction left unmatched. This chain's CDR3 is CASSATGNRNGYTF. The CDR3 region has the DNA TGTGCCAGTAGCGCGACAGGGAACCGAAACGGCTACACCTTC.

Turning to this clonotype: One junction end does not reproduce the germline sequence, and a read error may be involved. V usage is TRBV7-9 and J usage is TRBJ2-3; 15 bases are a match to TRBD2. The germline V gene has CDR1 SEHNR and CDR2 FQNEAQ (reference sequence). The CDR3 sequence is 17 residues long. CDR3 in amino acids: CASSGLAGGVSTDTQCF. In nucleotides, the CDR3 is TGTGCCAGCAGTGGACTAGCGGGAGGGGTAAGCACAGATACGCAGTGTTTT.

The chain uses TRBV30 and TRBJ2-1; the D is unclear. V lost 3 bases and J lost 0, with 9 bases in between. This CDR3 contains 14 residues. Germline V CDR1 and CDR2: GTSNPN, SVGIG (reference sequence). CDR3 DNA sequence: TGTGCCTGGAGAGACCGGAGCTCCTACAATGAGCAGTTCTTC. This codes for CAWRDRSSYNEQFF.

This clonotype was detected ten times or more. The J gene is TRBJ2-3, the V gene TRBV27; D gene ambiguous. The CDR3 is 15 amino acids. Germline V CDR1 and CDR2: MNHEY, SMNVEV (reference sequence). V lost 5 bases to trimming and J lost 0 bases, with 12 bases between them. CDR3 residues: CASSLYGRSTDTQYF. The CDR3 nucleotides read TGTGCCAGCAGTCTATACGGACGGAGCACAGATACGCAGTATTTT.

The chain carries TRBV18 and TRBJ2-5; D is uncertain. The CDR3 covers 12 residues. Trimming cost V 3 bases and J 7 bases, with 9 bases left between them. The germline V gene encodes CDR1 KGHSH and CDR2 LQKENI. Written as DNA, the CDR3 is TGTGCCAGCTCACCGGAGCCGGGGACCCAGTACTTC. Translating gives CASSPEPGTQYF.

The table lists this clonotype with many counts. This chain links TRBV12-3 or TRBV12-4 with TRBJ2-3; TRBD1 matches at 7 bases. There are 14 residues in the CDR3. Unmatched junction bases numbered 3, after V lost 6 bases and J lost 0 bases. CDR3 region: CASRPGQSTDTQYF. CDR3 DNA: TGTGCCAGCAGGCCGGGACAGAGCACAGATACGCAGTATTTT.

This clonotype was picked up many times. The chain recombines TRBV28 with TRBJ1-2; tentative D call: TRBD1 (5 bases). This CDR3 has 14 amino acids. Germline CDR1 and CDR2: MDHEN and SYDVKM. Trimming removed 4 bases from V and 4 bases from J, with 13 bases in between. This CDR3 reads CASSSSRQGYGYTF. CDR3 coding DNA: TGTGCCAGCAGTTCAAGTCGGCAGGGCTATGGCTACACCTTC.

The V and J genes are TRBV18 and TRBJ2-7, with a tentative D call TRBD2 (5 bases). V was clipped by 3 bases and J by 0 bases, with 9 bases between them. Per the germline V gene, CDR1 is KGHSH and CDR2 is LQKENI. This CDR3 has 14 amino acids. CDR3 sequence (DNA): TGTGCCAGCTCACCTTTCGGGGACTCCTACGAGCAGTACTTC. It yields the protein CASSPFGDSYEQYF.

This clonotype appeared many times. V and J are TRBV5-1 and TRBJ2-1; no clear D gene. Trimming removed 0 bases from V and 3 bases from J, with 13 bases in between. The germline V gene has CDR1 SGHRS and CDR2 YFSETQ. This CDR3 is built from 16 residues. The CDR3 DNA is TGCGCCAGCAGCTTGGGTAGGTCAGAGTTCTACAATGAGCAGTTCTTC. Protein sequence: CASSLGRSEFYNEQFF.

V gene TRBV30 combines with J gene TRBJ2-7; either TRBD1 or TRBD2 may fit D (5 bases each). V shed 2 bases and J shed 2 bases, with 10 bases lying between them. The CDR3 is 13 amino acids. Germline CDR1 reads GTSNPN; CDR2 reads SVGIG (reference sequence). Written as DNA, the CDR3 is TGTGCCTGGAGTCGAGGGACGCCCTACGAGCAGTACTTC. It encodes CAWSRGTPYEQYF.

Ten or more counts support this clonotype. The V call is TRBV5-8, the J call TRBJ2-6; D not resolved. The CDR3 is made up of 15 amino acids. CDR1 and CDR2 (germline): SGHTS, YDEGEE. The V gene lost 4 bases and the J gene lost 4 bases, with 12 bases spanning the gap. The CDR3 loop is CASSPRVGGANVLTF. In DNA form, the CDR3 reads TGTGCCAGCAGCCCTCGAGTAGGCGGGGCCAACGTCCTGACTTTC.

This clonotype was detected many times. The chain employs TRBV13 and TRBJ2-3; no clear D. Germline values: CDR1 PRHDT, CDR2 FYEKMQ (reference sequence). The CDR3 runs 16 residues. Trimming removed 1 base at V and 2 bases at J, with 13 bases between. This CDR3 is CASSLAGPYYTDTQYF. The CDR3 nucleotides read TGTGCCAGCAGCTTAGCTGGGCCCTACTACACAGATACGCAGTATTTT.

This clonotype appeared a few times. The chain combines TRBV30 with TRBJ1-3, with 8 bases lining up with TRBD1. CDR1 and CDR2 from the germline V gene are GTSNPN and SVGIG (reference sequence). The CDR3 is 16 residues long. The junction had 14 bases not matched to a gene; V was cut back by 7 bases and J by 3 bases. This CDR3 reads CASSPGQDSFGNTIYF. The DNA for the CDR3 is TGTGCCTCGTCTCCGGGACAGGACTCCTTTGGAAACACCATATATTTT. The full variable domain, rest sourced from reference TRBV30 and TRBJ1-3, is SQTIHQWPATLVQPVGSPLSLECTVEGTSNPNLYWYRQAAGRGLQLLFYSVGIGQISSEVPQNLSASRPQDRQFILSSKKLLLSDSGFYLCASSPGQDSFGNTIYFGEGSWLTVV.

This clonotype has a count of ten or more. This chain uses TRBV28 with TRBJ2-7; D may be TRBD1 (5 bases). Germline V gene data show CDR1 as MDHEN and CDR2 as SYDVKM. This CDR3 has 14 residues. V lost 4 bases, J lost 3 bases, and 13 bases lay in between. This chain's CDR3 is CASSSARVNYEQYF. CDR3 nucleotides: TGTGCCAGCAGTTCCGCCAGGGTCAACTACGAGCAGTACTTC. Based on the CDR3 plus reference TRBV28 and TRBJ2-7, the full variable domain is DVKVTQSSRYLVKRTGEKVFLECVQDMDHENMFWYRQDPGLGLRLIYFSYDVKMKEKGDIPEGYSVSREKKERFSLILESASTNQTSMYLCASSSARVNYEQYFGPGTRLTVT.